This passage covers 32 T cell receptor beta chains from one sample sequenced in a study of T cell responses to AZD1222 COVID-19 vaccine. Measured with immunoSEQ multiplex PCR; TCRdb has only the in-frame clones, and not every one. This table has some 100,000 clones, approximately 91% appearing once. The sample consisted of peripheral blood, taken on day 0 of AZD1222 vaccination. Source of these receptors: an adult in good health.

The J gene is TRBJ2-1, the V gene TRBV19; D remains ambiguous. Germline assignment: CDR1 LNHDA and CDR2 SQIVND (reference sequence). This CDR3 region has 14 residues. Trimming cost V 5 bases and J 0 bases, with 8 bases left between them. CDR3 in amino acids: CASSFKGSYNEQFF. The CDR3 bases are TGTGCCAGTAGTTTTAAGGGCTCCTACAATGAGCAGTTCTTC.

CDR3 bases: TGTGCCAGCAGCTTACGGGGTAGCGGAAGCTCCTACAATGAGCAGTTCTTC. It specifies CASSLRGSGSSYNEQFF. The chain is built from TRBV7-2 and TRBJ2-1; D is perhaps TRBD2 (6 bases). Germline CDR1 and CDR2: SGHTA and FQGNSA. Trimming stripped 2 bases from V and 0 bases from J, with 14 bases between. The CDR3 has 17 amino acids.

J is TRBJ1-6 and V is TRBV27, with D tentatively TRBD1 (6 bases). Germline V CDR1 and CDR2: MNHEY, SMNVEV (reference sequence). The CDR3 contains 13 residues. Deletions cut 4 bases from V and 11 bases from J, with 12 bases between. CDR3 DNA sequence: TGTGCCAGCAGTTACGGACGGACAGCACCCCTCCACTTT. Its protein is CASSYGRTAPLHF.

The chain is built from TRBV2 and TRBJ2-1; 13 bases agree with TRBD2. V gave up 6 bases and J gave up 3 bases; unmatched junction bases: 5. Germline lookup yields CDR1 SNHLY and CDR2 FYNNEI. This CDR3 region has 16 residues. The CDR3 sequence: CASRVRTSGGYNEQFF. In nucleotides, the CDR3 is TGTGCCAGCAGGGTCCGGACTAGCGGGGGCTACAATGAGCAGTTCTTC.

This chain uses TRBV6-5 with TRBJ2-1; 14 bases agree with TRBD2. J lost 8 bases, V lost 10 bases, and 7 bases had no gene match. The CDR3 loop spans 14 amino acids. Germline V lookup: CDR1 MNHEY, CDR2 SVGAGI. CDR3 DNA: TGTGCCACCCCGGGACTAGCGGGAGAACATGAGCAGTTCTTC. Its translation: CATPGLAGEHEQFF.

The chain uses TRBV19 and TRBJ2-2; D unresolved. Germline CDR1 reads LNHDA; CDR2 reads SQIVND (reference sequence). Trimming removed 5 bases at V and 6 bases at J, with 22 bases between. The CDR3 sequence is 17 residues long. CDR3 region: CASSGSTLVVASGELFF. The CDR3, as DNA: TGTGCCAGTAGTGGATCTACCCTTGTGGTGGCTTCCGGGGAGCTGTTTTTT.

The chain combines TRBV5-8 with TRBJ1-5, with D perhaps matching TRBD1 (5 bases). Deletions cut 2 bases from V and 2 bases from J, with 20 bases between. The germline CDR1 and CDR2 sequences are SGHTS and YDEGEE. CDR3 length: 18 amino acids. This CDR3 is CASSFQGTAPGGNQPQHF. The DNA for the CDR3 is TGTGCCAGCAGCTTCCAAGGGACTGCGCCGGGAGGCAATCAGCCCCAGCATTTT.

The V and J genes are TRBV5-4 and TRBJ2-5; tentative D call: TRBD1 (6 bases). CDR1 is SGHNT and CDR2 is YYREEE in the germline V gene (reference sequence). There are 13 residues in the CDR3. Trimming removed 5 bases from V and 5 bases from J, with 13 bases in between. The CDR3 loop is CASSPRGKETQYF. CDR3 DNA: TGTGCCAGCAGTCCTAGGGGGAAGGAGACCCAGTACTTC. The full variable domain, with the rest looked up from reference TRBV5-4 and TRBJ2-5, is ETGVTQSPTHLIKTRGQQVTLRCSSQSGHNTVSWYQQALGQGPQFIFQYYREEENGRGNFPPRFSGLQFPNYSSELNVNALELDDSALYLCASSPRGKETQYFGPGTRLLVL.

In this sample, this clone turned up once. V and J are TRBV3-1 (or the pseudogene TRBV3-2) and TRBJ2-1; 12 positions agree with TRBD2. CDR3 size: 15 residues. Unmatched junction bases numbered 5, after V lost 5 bases and J lost 6 bases. Germline V gene sequence: CDR1 LGHDT, CDR2 YNNKEL (reference sequence). The chain's CDR3 is CASSFTSGRRNEQFF. CDR3 bases: TGTGCCAGCAGCTTTACTAGCGGGAGGCGCAATGAGCAGTTCTTC.

The chain links TRBV14 to TRBJ2-1, with TRBD1 identical over 8 bases. Trimming at V came to 4 bases and at J to 2 bases, leaving 7 bases not matched to a gene. Germline values: CDR1 SGHDN, CDR2 FVKESK. The CDR3 consists of 16 residues. The CDR3, as DNA: TGTGCCAGCAGCCGCGGACAGGGTTGGACCTACAATGAGCAGTTCTTC. It encodes CASSRGQGWTYNEQFF.

The V gene is TRBV27, the J gene TRBJ1-1; weak D call: TRBD1 (5 bases). The germline V gene has CDR1 MNHEY and CDR2 SMNVEV (reference sequence). The CDR3 is 15 amino acids. With 6 bases removed from V and 3 bases from J, the gap between germline ends came to 17 bases. The CDR3 spells CASRERGYWDTEAFF. CDR3 sequence (DNA): TGTGCCAGCAGGGAGAGGGGTTATTGGGACACTGAAGCTTTCTTT.

V gene TRBV7-2 combines with J gene TRBJ2-1; TRBD2 aligns across 10 bases. The V gene's germline CDR1 is SGHTA and CDR2 FQGNSA. The CDR3 loop spans 15 amino acids. Germline trimming cut 2 bases from V and 8 bases from J; bases unmatched to any gene: 6. The DNA for the CDR3 is TGTGCCAGCAGCTTATTGACTAGCGGGTGGGATGAGCAGTTCTTC. Amino acid sequence: CASSLLTSGWDEQFF.

J is TRBJ1-3 and V is TRBV28, with D possibly matching TRBD1 (6 bases). The CDR3 extends over 13 amino acids. Trimming took off 2 bases at V and 8 bases at J, with 10 bases between the two ends. Germline CDR1 is MDHEN and CDR2 is SYDVKM. CDR3: CASSLGRGYTIYF. In DNA, the CDR3 is TGTGCCAGCAGTTTAGGCAGGGGATACACCATATATTTT.

The chain employs TRBV27 and TRBJ2-7; D perhaps matches TRBD1 (7 bases). Germline V gene sequence: CDR1 MNHEY, CDR2 SMNVEV (reference sequence). CDR3 size: 16 residues. Trimming pared 0 bases from V and 4 bases from J, leaving 16 bases between. This chain's CDR3 is CASSLSEGAVGYEQYF. The CDR3 DNA reads as TGTGCCAGCAGTTTATCGGAGGGGGCAGTGGGATACGAGCAGTACTTC.

V is TRBV5-1 and J is TRBJ2-7; TRBD2 is a possible D gene (7 bases). Looked up from germline, CDR1 is SGHRS and CDR2 is YFSETQ. The CDR3 extends over 18 amino acids. Trimming left V 0 bases short and J 0 bases short, with 19 bases between. This CDR3 reads CASSLDPRGRHISYEQYF. CDR3 nucleotides: TGCGCCAGCAGCTTGGATCCGCGGGGGCGCCATATCTCCTACGAGCAGTACTTC.

The chain uses TRBV27 and TRBJ1-2; 9 bases are a match to TRBD1. Trimming at V came to 5 bases and at J to 4 bases, leaving 8 bases not matched to a gene. Germline CDR1 reads MNHEY; CDR2 reads SMNVEV (reference sequence). The CDR3 is 15 amino acids. DNA for the CDR3: TGTGCCAGCAGTCCTGCAACAGGGGGCGGCTATGGCTACACCTTC. It translates to CASSPATGGGYGYTF.

V is TRBV4-2 and J is TRBJ2-3; D gene uncertain. Germline assignment: CDR1 LGHNA and CDR2 YNFKEQ. Trimming removed 3 bases from V and 2 bases from J, with 3 bases in between. The CDR3 runs to 12 residues. CDR3 loop: CASSQVTDTQYF. The DNA of the CDR3 is TGTGCCAGCAGCCAGGTCACAGATACGCAGTATTTT.

This chain connects TRBV28 to TRBJ2-1, with 8 bases that match TRBD1. The germline CDR1 and CDR2 sequences are MDHEN and SYDVKM. The CDR3 loop spans 15 amino acids. Germline trimming cut 6 bases from V and 3 bases from J; bases unmatched to any gene: 7. CDR3: CASRRGQGLYNEQFF. The CDR3 nucleotides read TGTGCCAGCAGAAGAGGACAGGGACTCTACAATGAGCAGTTCTTC.

The genes are TRBV27 and TRBJ1-1; 9 bases match TRBD1. Germline V gene sequence: CDR1 MNHEY, CDR2 SMNVEV (reference sequence). The CDR3 runs 15 residues. V shed 6 bases, J shed 4 bases, and the junction held 9 bases outside the gene matches. CDR3 DNA sequence: TGTGCCAGCAGCTATCAGACAGGGGGAGGCACTGAAGCTTTCTTT. It yields the protein CASSYQTGGGTEAFF.

V and J are TRBV7-2 and TRBJ2-7; tentative D call: TRBD1 (6 bases). The CDR3 spans 16 residues. Germline assignment: CDR1 SGHTA and CDR2 FQGNSA. V was shortened by 5 bases and J by 4 bases, with 21 bases between the two germline ends. The CDR3 sequence is CASSPQWAGVGYEQYF. The DNA of the CDR3 is TGTGCCAGCAGCCCCCAGTGGGCAGGGGTGGGTTACGAGCAGTACTTC. Full variable domain (rest looked up from reference TRBV7-2 and TRBJ2-7): GAGVSQSPSNKVTEKGKDVELRCDPISGHTALYWYRQSLGQGLEFLIYFQGNSAPDKSGLPSDRFSAERTGGSVSTLTIQRTQQEDSAVYLCASSPQWAGVGYEQYFGPGTRLTVT.

The chain couples TRBV14 to TRBJ1-2; TRBD1 matches at 8 bases. V gave up 0 bases and J gave up 4 bases; unmatched junction bases: 4. Germline-derived CDR1 and CDR2 are SGHDN and FVKESK. This CDR3 region has 15 residues. Here the CDR3 reads CASSQENRGSYGYTF. CDR3 DNA sequence: TGTGCCAGCAGCCAAGAGAACAGGGGGTCCTATGGCTACACCTTC.

This clone was seen once. The chain has TRBV7-8 and TRBJ1-5; no clear D gene. This CDR3 region has 12 residues. The germline V and J ends were trimmed by 1 base and 6 bases, with 4 bases remaining between them. Germline assignment: CDR1 SGHVS and CDR2 FQNEAQ. CDR3 residues: CASSLVGQPQHF. The CDR3 DNA is TGTGCCAGCAGCTTAGTGGGTCAGCCCCAGCATTTT. Combining the CDR3 with reference TRBV7-8 and TRBJ1-5 gives the whole variable domain GAGVSQSPRYKVAKRGQDVALRCDPISGHVSLFWYQQALGQGPEFLTYFQNEAQLDKSGLPSDRFFAERPEGSVSTLKIQRTQQEDSAVYLCASSLVGQPQHFGDGTRLSIL.

The chain employs TRBV9 and TRBJ2-7, with 9 bases lining up with TRBD2. V gave up 4 bases and J gave up 7 bases; unmatched junction bases: 12. Germline assignment: CDR1 SGDLS and CDR2 YYNGEE. The CDR3 is 15 amino acids. The CDR3 reads CASSSGLAGTGEQYF. CDR3 in DNA: TGTGCCAGCAGCTCGGGACTAGCCGGAACGGGGGAGCAGTACTTC.

The chain couples TRBV9 to TRBJ1-1; D remains ambiguous. V shed 0 bases and J shed 0 bases, with 9 bases lying between them. Germline CDR1 is SGDLS and CDR2 is YYNGEE. This CDR3 is built from 15 residues. The chain's CDR3 is CASSVEGGMNTEAFF. The CDR3 region has the DNA TGTGCCAGCAGCGTAGAAGGAGGAATGAACACTGAAGCTTTCTTT.

The V gene is TRBV30, the J gene TRBJ1-5, with no clear D. The CDR3 has 12 amino acids. Germline V CDR1 and CDR2: GTSNPN, SVGIG (reference sequence). Trimming took off 5 bases at V and 5 bases at J, with 10 bases between the two ends. CDR3 sequence reads: CAWGLMDQPQHF. The DNA of the CDR3 is TGTGCCTGGGGGCTGATGGATCAGCCCCAGCATTTT.

The chain uses TRBV7-9 and TRBJ2-3, with D maybe TRBD2 (6 bases). V gave up 7 bases and J gave up 0 bases, with 8 bases separating them. CDR1 and CDR2 (germline): SEHNR, FQNEAQ (reference sequence). The CDR3 has 13 residues. The DNA of the CDR3 is TGTGCCAGCACGGACTACAGCACAGATACGCAGTATTTT. This sequence encodes CASTDYSTDTQYF.

The chain carries TRBV9 and TRBJ2-3; TRBD2 matches at 8 bases. J lost 3 bases, V lost 4 bases, and 4 bases had no gene match. The CDR3 totals 14 residues. Germline lookup yields CDR1 SGDLS and CDR2 YYNGEE. The CDR3 DNA follows: TGTGCCAGCAGCAATAGCGGGAAGACAGATACGCAGTATTTT. Translation gives CASSNSGKTDTQYF.

The J gene is TRBJ2-7, the V gene TRBV29-1; 7 nucleotides align to TRBD1. V lost 7 bases, J lost 3 bases, and 9 bases stayed unmatched. Germline loops: CDR1 SQVTM, CDR2 ANQGSEA. CDR3 size: 13 residues. This CDR3 is CSGRTGSSYEQYF. Here the CDR3 DNA reads TGCAGCGGGAGGACAGGTTCCAGCTACGAGCAGTACTTC.

The V gene is TRBV28, the J gene TRBJ2-4, with 7 bases fitting TRBD2. The CDR3 covers 14 residues. V was pared by 8 bases and J by 6 bases, with 10 bases of the junction left unmatched. Germline lookup yields CDR1 MDHEN and CDR2 SYDVKM. In DNA, the CDR3 is TGTGCCAGCTCGGGGGAGGGCCAGGTAAACATTCAGTACTTC. Encoded protein: CASSGEGQVNIQYF.

The V gene is TRBV25-1, the J gene TRBJ2-3, with 9 bases that match TRBD2. The CDR3 is made up of 15 amino acids. Germline values: CDR1 MGHDK, CDR2 SYGVNS. Unmatched junction bases numbered 10, after V lost 8 bases and J lost 4 bases. The CDR3 DNA follows: TGTGCCAGCCCCGTGGCGCGGGAGGGCCCAGATACGCAGTATTTT. Translation: CASPVAREGPDTQYF.

The chain carries TRBV2 and TRBJ2-7, with unresolved D. V was pared by 9 bases and J by 0 bases, with 15 bases between. Germline V gene sequence: CDR1 SNHLY, CDR2 FYNNEI. The CDR3 is 14 amino acids. This chain's CDR3 is CASRTFGGSYEQYF. The CDR3 DNA reads as TGTGCCAGTCGGACGTTCGGTGGCTCCTACGAGCAGTACTTC. Full variable domain (missing parts from reference TRBV2 and TRBJ2-7): EPEVTQTPSHQVTQMGQEVILRCVPISNHLYFYWYRQILGQKVEFLVSFYNNEISEKSEIFDDQFSVERPDGSNFTLKIRSTKLEDSAMYFCASRTFGGSYEQYFGPGTRLTVT.

The chain joins TRBV5-1 to TRBJ2-3; TRBD1 or TRBD2 may be the D gene (6 bases each). Germline-derived CDR1 and CDR2 are SGHRS and YFSETQ. Deletions cut 0 bases from V and 2 bases from J, with 16 bases between. The length of the CDR3 is 17 residues. CDR3 nucleotides: TGCGCCAGCAGCTTGGAACTAGCAGGGACAAACACAGATACGCAGTATTTT. It yields the protein CASSLELAGTNTDTQYF.